The entry that follows covers one T cell receptor (beta chain) sequence. Its specificity is unknown. Assay: immunoSEQ multiplex PCR; the TCRdb copy retains only in-frame clones and omits some. The sample comprises 35,000 to 50,000 clones, 75% to 85% of which are singletons, and around 6% rests with the top ten. The sample comes from a study of memory CD4+ T cells and cytomegalovirus serostatus. Study observations and caveats: Of roughly 180 reported CMV TCRbeta sequences, 55 to 80 were found in memory CD4+ repertoires. CMV serostatus prediction reached median AUC approximately 0.95, or 0.91 with US-trained model.

The sort gate was single viable CD3+CD4+CD8-CD45RO+ cells for memory CD4+ T cells. V was pared by 6 bases and J by 10 bases, with 21 bases between. The CDR3 totals 13 residues. Germline V gene data show CDR1 as SQVTM and CDR2 as ANQGSEA. The receptor was derived from an adult in good health and CMV-seronegative. The rearrangement links TRBV29-1 to TRBJ1-1; D gene uncertain. The sample taken for sequencing was memory CD4+ T cells from blood. CDR3 protein: CSVVGYESPAAFF. The CDR3 DNA reads TGCAGCGTCGTGGGCTATGAATCCCCAGCAGCTTTCTTT.